Listed below are T cell receptor beta chains from one sample, sequenced in a study of CD8 T cells in ankylosing spondylitis. MiXCR, run by TCRdb on the 5' RACE reads, gives a single entry per CDR3 protein. The sample has 650,000 to 800,000 distinct CDR3 sequences; 15% to 20% are singletons. Sequencing was done on a sample of blood, either unsorted or a sorted T cell fraction (not recorded which). The receptors shown here come from a male donor with ankylosing spondylitis. Both conserved end residues are part of each CDR3. The D gene is left open where the match is weak. Clone size is given for some rows only: seen once, a few or many times, or a class if the clone is expanded.

TRBV20-1,NA,TRBJ2-3,NA,CSGRKASTDTQYF,TGCAGTGGTCGTAAAGCTAGCACAGATACGCAGTATTTT
TRBV5-5,NA,TRBJ2-1,NA,CASSFRDTQDEQFF,TGTGCCAGCAGCTTCCGGGACACCCAGGATGAGCAGTTCTTC
TRBV3-1,few,TRBJ2-1,TRBD2,CASSQGGRVDNEQFF,TGTGCCAGCAGCCAAGGGGGGAGGGTGGACAATGAGCAGTTCTTC
TRBV20-1,few,TRBJ2-2,TRBD2,CSAMTSGGANTGELFF,TGCAGTGCTATGACTAGCGGGGGCGCGAACACCGGGGAGCTGTTTTTT
TRBV5-1,NA,TRBJ2-3,TRBD2,CASSLGTMEDTQYF,TGCGCCAGCAGCCTCGGGACTATGGAGGACACGCAGTATTTT
TRBV12-3/TRBV12-4,NA,TRBJ2-3,TRBD2,CASRYSGGWTDTQYF,TGTGCCAGCAGGTACAGCGGGGGCTGGACAGATACGCAGTATTTT
TRBV5-1,NA,TRBJ2-7,NA,CASSLGTVGGEQYF,TGCGCCAGCAGCTTGGGCACCGTAGGGGGCGAGCAGTACTTC
TRBV12-3/TRBV12-4,NA,TRBJ1-2,NA,CASSFKGPRGYTF,TGTGCCAGCAGTTTTAAAGGCCCTCGGGGCTACACCTTC
TRBV6-5,few,TRBJ2-7,NA,CASSYSGHPSSYEQYF,TGTGCCAGCAGTTACTCGGGACACCCCTCTTCCTACGAGCAGTACTTC
TRBV15,few,TRBJ2-7,NA,CATSRQVPSSYEQYF,TGTGCCACCAGCAGACAGGTCCCGAGCTCCTACGAGCAGTACTTC
TRBV7-9,few,TRBJ2-1,TRBD1,CASSFRTGANEQFF,TGTGCCAGCAGCTTCCGGACAGGGGCGAATGAGCAGTTCTTC
TRBV19,NA,TRBJ2-7,TRBD2,CASSRGLAGDYEQYF,TGTGCCAGTAGTCGGGGACTAGCGGGAGACTACGAGCAGTACTTC
TRBV7-2,NA,TRBJ2-3,NA,CASSLAPGRPPDTQYF,TGTGCCAGCAGCTTAGCCCCCGGCCGCCCCCCAGATACGCAGTATTTT
TRBV20-1,few,TRBJ2-1,NA,CSAEGLAAYNEQFF,TGCAGTGCTGAGGGGTTGGCCGCCTACAATGAGCAGTTCTTC
TRBV27,few,TRBJ2-5,NA,CASRTRLEETQYF,TGTGCCAGCAGGACCAGATTAGAAGAGACCCAGTACTTC
TRBV20-1,NA,TRBJ2-7,NA,CSATDDKAGRPYEQYF,TGCAGTGCTACTGACGACAAGGCGGGGCGACCTTACGAGCAGTACTTC
TRBV20-1,few,TRBJ1-4,NA,CSARDPRGNEKLFF,TGCAGTGCTAGAGATCCCAGGGGAAATGAAAAACTGTTTTTT
TRBV5-1,NA,TRBJ2-7,NA,CASRYSVLYEQYF,TGCGCCAGCAGATACAGTGTCCTCTACGAGCAGTACTTC
TRBV3-1,few,TRBJ1-2,TRBD1,CASSQRQGSIIYGYTF,TGTGCCAGCAGCCAGAGACAGGGTTCAATTATCTATGGCTACACCTTC
TRBV27,NA,TRBJ2-1,TRBD2,CASSPELASGEQFF,TGTGCCAGCAGCCCAGAACTAGCGTCCGGTGAGCAGTTCTTC
TRBV20-1,few,TRBJ2-5,NA,CSAPKGETQYF,TGCAGTGCTCCCAAGGGAGAGACCCAGTACTTC
TRBV7-2,NA,TRBJ2-1,NA,CASSFAGAYNEQFF,TGTGCCAGCAGCTTTGCCGGTGCCTACAATGAGCAGTTCTTC
TRBV20-1,few,TRBJ2-1,TRBD2,CSASLAGVHNEQFF,TGCAGTGCCTCACTAGCGGGAGTCCACAATGAGCAGTTCTTC
TRBV4-1,few,TRBJ2-1,TRBD1,CASSRPGQPYNEQFF,TGCGCCAGCAGCCGACCGGGACAGCCTTACAATGAGCAGTTCTTC
TRBV12-3/TRBV12-4,NA,TRBJ2-5,NA,CASSPPGVWGTQYF,TGTGCCAGCAGCCCCCCCGGGGTCTGGGGGACCCAGTACTTC
TRBV20-1,NA,TRBJ1-4,NA,CSASHVQGREKLFF,TGCAGTGCTAGCCATGTACAGGGACGGGAAAAACTGTTTTTT
TRBV20-1,few,TRBJ1-2,NA,CSARGGEWGYGYTF,TGCAGTGCCCGGGGGGGGGAGTGGGGCTATGGCTACACCTTC
TRBV20-1,NA,TRBJ2-2,TRBD1,CSASSHRGDTGELFF,TGCAGTGCTAGTAGCCACAGGGGGGACACCGGGGAGCTGTTTTTT
TRBV5-1,NA,TRBJ2-7,TRBD1,CASGTNRGQAANEQYF,TGCGCCAGCGGAACGAACCGGGGACAGGCCGCCAACGAGCAGTACTTC
TRBV5-1,many,TRBJ1-5,NA,CASSLGGAGQPQHF,TGTGCCAGCAGCTTAGGAGGCGCGGGGCAGCCCCAGCATTTT
TRBV12-3/TRBV12-4,few,TRBJ2-7,NA,CASSQQGSSYEQYF,TGTGCCAGCAGTCAACAGGGTAGCTCCTACGAGCAGTACTTC